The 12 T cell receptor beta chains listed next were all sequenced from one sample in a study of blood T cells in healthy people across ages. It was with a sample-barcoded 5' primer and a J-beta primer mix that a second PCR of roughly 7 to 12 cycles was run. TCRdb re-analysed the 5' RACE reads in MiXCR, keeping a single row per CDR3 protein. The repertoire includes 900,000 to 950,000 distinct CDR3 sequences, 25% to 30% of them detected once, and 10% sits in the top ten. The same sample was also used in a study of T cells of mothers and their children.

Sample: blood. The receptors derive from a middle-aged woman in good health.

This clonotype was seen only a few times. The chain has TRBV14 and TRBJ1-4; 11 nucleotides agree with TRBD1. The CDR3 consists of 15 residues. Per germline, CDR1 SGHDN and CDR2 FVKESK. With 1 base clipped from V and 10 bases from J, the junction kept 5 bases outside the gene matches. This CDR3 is CASSQGGTGGGKLFF. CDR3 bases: TGTGCCAGCAGCCAAGGAGGGACAGGGGGGGGAAAACTGTTTTTT.

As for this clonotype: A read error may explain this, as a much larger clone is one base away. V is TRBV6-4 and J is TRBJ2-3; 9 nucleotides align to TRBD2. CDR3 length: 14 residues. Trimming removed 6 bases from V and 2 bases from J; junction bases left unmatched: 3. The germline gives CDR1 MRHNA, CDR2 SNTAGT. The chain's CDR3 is CASRAGGHTDTQYF. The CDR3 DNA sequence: TGTGCCAGCAGGGCGGGGGGGCACACAGATACGCAGTATTTT.

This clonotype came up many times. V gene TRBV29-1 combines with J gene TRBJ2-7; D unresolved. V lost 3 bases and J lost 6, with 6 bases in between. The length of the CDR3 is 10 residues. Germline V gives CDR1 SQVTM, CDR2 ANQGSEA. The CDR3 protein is CSVEWGEQYF. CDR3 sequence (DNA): TGCAGCGTTGAGTGGGGCGAGCAGTACTTC.

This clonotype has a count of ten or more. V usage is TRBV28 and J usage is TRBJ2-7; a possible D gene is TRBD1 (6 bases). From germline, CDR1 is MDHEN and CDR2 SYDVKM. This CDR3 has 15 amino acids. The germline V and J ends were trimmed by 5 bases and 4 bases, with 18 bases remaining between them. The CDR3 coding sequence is TGTGCCAGCAGTCCCTCAGGGGTGGCAGCATACGAGCAGTACTTC. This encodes CASSPSGVAAYEQYF.

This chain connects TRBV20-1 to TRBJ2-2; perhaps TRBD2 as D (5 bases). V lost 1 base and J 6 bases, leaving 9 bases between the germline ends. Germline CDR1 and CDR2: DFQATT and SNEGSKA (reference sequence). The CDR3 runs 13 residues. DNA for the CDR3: TGCAGTGCTAGAGCGGGGAGCGCCGGGGAGCTGTTTTTT. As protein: CSARAGSAGELFF.

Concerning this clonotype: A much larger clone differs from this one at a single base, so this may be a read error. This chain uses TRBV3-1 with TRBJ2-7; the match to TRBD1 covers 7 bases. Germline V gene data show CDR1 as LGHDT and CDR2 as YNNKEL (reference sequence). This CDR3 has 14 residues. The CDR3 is CANSQQGFSYEQYF. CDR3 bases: TGTGCCAACAGCCAACAGGGGTTCTCCTACGAGCAGTACTTC.

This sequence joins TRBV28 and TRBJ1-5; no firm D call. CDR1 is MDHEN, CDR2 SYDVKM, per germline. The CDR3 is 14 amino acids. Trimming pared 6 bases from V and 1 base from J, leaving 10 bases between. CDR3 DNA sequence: TGTGCCAGCAGGATAGGGTTCAGCAATCAGCCCCAGCATTTT. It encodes CASRIGFSNQPQHF. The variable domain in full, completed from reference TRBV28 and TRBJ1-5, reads DVKVTQSSRYLVKRTGEKVFLECVQDMDHENMFWYRQDPGLGLRLIYFSYDVKMKEKGDIPEGYSVSREKKERFSLILESASTNQTSMYLCASRIGFSNQPQHFGDGTRLSIL.

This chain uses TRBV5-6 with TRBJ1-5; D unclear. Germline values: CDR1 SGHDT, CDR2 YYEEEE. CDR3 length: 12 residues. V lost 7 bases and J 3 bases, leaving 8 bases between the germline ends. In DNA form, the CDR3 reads TGTGCCAGCTCCATTTACAATCAGCCCCAGCATTTT. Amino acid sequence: CASSIYNQPQHF.

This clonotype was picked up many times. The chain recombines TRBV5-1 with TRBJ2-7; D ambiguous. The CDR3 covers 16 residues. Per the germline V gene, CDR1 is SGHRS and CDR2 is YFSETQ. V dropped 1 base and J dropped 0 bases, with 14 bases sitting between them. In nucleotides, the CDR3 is TGCGCCAGCAGCTTGAAGTTCGGCCCTAGCTCCTACGAGCAGTACTTC. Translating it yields CASSLKFGPSSYEQYF.

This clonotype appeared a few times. The CDR3, as DNA: TGTGCCAGCAGCTTGAAAACAGTTAATTCACCCCTCCACTTT. Protein: CASSLKTVNSPLHF. This chain connects TRBV5-6 to TRBJ1-6; the D is unclear. This CDR3 has 14 amino acids. Trimming shortened V by 1 base and J by 6 bases, and 8 bases separated the two germline ends. In germline, CDR1 is SGHDT, CDR2 YYEEEE.

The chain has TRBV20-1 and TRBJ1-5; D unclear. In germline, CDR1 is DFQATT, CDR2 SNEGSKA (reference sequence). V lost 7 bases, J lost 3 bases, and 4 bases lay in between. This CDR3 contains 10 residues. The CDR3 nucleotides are TGCAGTGTGTCCAATCAGCCCCAGCATTTT. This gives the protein CSVSNQPQHF.

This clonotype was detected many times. As DNA, the CDR3 is TGTGCCAGCGGGAAGGGAGACTACGAGCAGTACTTC. Its protein is CASGKGDYEQYF. J is TRBJ2-7 and V is TRBV6-4, with D maybe TRBD2 (5 bases). This CDR3 region has 12 residues. The germline CDR1 and CDR2 sequences are MRHNA and SNTAGT. Trimming shortened V by 8 bases and J by 3 bases, and 11 bases separated the two germline ends.